Sequencing of this TCR beta chain was carried out in a study of blood T cell repertoires in COVID-19. It was during active infection that Seattle patients were enrolled and then longitudinally followed. Study processing details: Scientists estimated how many nucleated cells there were by amplifying reference gene primers. Measured with immunoSEQ multiplex PCR; TCRdb has only the in-frame clones, and not every one. That table is the source of V, J and clone size, and D and trimming were worked out from the DNA. The table has around 200,000 clones, approximately 86% seen once. This clone was seen just once. The CDR3 spans 14 residues. The ends were cut back, 1 base at V and 10 bases at J, with 14 bases in the middle. Germline lookup yields CDR1 LGHNA and CDR2 YSLEER.

The V gene is TRBV4-3, the J gene TRBJ2-1, with no clear D. This receptor was taken from a woman in her 30s with COVID-19, enrolled during active disease. The sequenced sample was peripheral blood. CDR3 in amino acids: CASSQGSSSMEQFF. In nucleotides, the CDR3 is TGCGCCAGCAGCCAAGGGTCATCGAGCATGGAGCAGTTCTTC.